The 2 T cell receptor beta chains in this list originate from one sample, sequenced in a study of blood T cell repertoires in COVID-19. Measured with immunoSEQ multiplex PCR; TCRdb has only the in-frame clones, and not every one. The sample includes about 110,000 clones, around 84% seen only once; the top ten take 7.9%. Sequencing was done on a sample of peripheral blood. These receptors all stem from a woman older than 75 with active or convalescent COVID-19.

The CDR3 DNA sequence: TGTGCCAGCAGTTTAGCGGGAGAAAGTGGGTTGGAGACCCAGTACTTC. Protein: CASSLAGESGLETQYF. The V call is TRBV27, the J call TRBJ2-5, with 7 bases matching TRBD2. The CDR3 loop spans 16 amino acids. The germline V gene has CDR1 MNHEY and CDR2 SMNVEV (reference sequence). The ends lost 2 bases at V and 5 bases at J; junction bases unmatched: 11.

J is TRBJ2-7 and V is TRBV18; 9 positions agree with TRBD1. V was pared by 3 bases and J by 9 bases, with 3 bases of the junction left unmatched. Per the germline V gene, CDR1 is KGHSH and CDR2 is LQKENI. CDR3 length: 12 residues. The CDR3 nucleotides are TGTGCCAGCTCACCCGAGGACAGGGGGCAGTACTTC. Its protein is CASSPEDRGQYF.